Presented here are 24 T cell receptor beta chains from one specimen sequenced in a study of T cells in tuberculosis. Assay: immunoSEQ multiplex PCR; the TCRdb copy retains only in-frame clones and omits some. The table includes some 25,000 clones, about 95% detected once. The sequenced sample consisted of PBMCs. Receptor source: a donor between 10 and 29 years old with latent tuberculosis or without tuberculosis infection.

The chain recombines TRBV5-1 with TRBJ2-7, with 8 positions matching TRBD1. Germline V gene lookup returns CDR1 SGHRS and CDR2 YFSETQ. This CDR3 has 14 amino acids. Germline trimming cut 5 bases from V and 3 bases from J; bases unmatched to any gene: 7. CDR3 residues: CASRQGQADYEQYF. The CDR3 nucleotides read TGCGCCAGCAGACAGGGACAGGCCGACTACGAGCAGTACTTC.

V is TRBV9 and J is TRBJ2-2, with a weak D call TRBD2 (6 bases). The CDR3 consists of 14 residues. Germline values: CDR1 SGDLS, CDR2 YYNGEE. Trimming left V 5 bases short and J 2 bases short, with 10 bases between. The CDR3 spells CASSGTANTGELFF. CDR3 nucleotide sequence: TGTGCCAGCAGTGGGACTGCCAACACCGGGGAGCTGTTTTTT. Full variable domain (missing parts from reference TRBV9 and TRBJ2-2): DSGVTQTPKHLITATGQRVTLRCSPRSGDLSVYWYQQSLDQGLQFLIQYYNGEERAKGNILERFSAQQFPDLHSELNLSSLELGDSALYFCASSGTANTGELFFGEGSRLTVL.

The chain joins TRBV15 to TRBJ2-2; a weak D match, TRBD1 (5 bases). The germline V and J ends were trimmed by 0 bases and 7 bases, with 12 bases remaining between them. CDR1 and CDR2 (germline): LNHNV, YYDKDF (reference sequence). This CDR3 is 15 amino acids long. The CDR3 DNA reads TGTGCCACCAGCAGAGATCTTCAGGGTTTCGGGGAGCTGTTTTTT. Its protein product is CATSRDLQGFGELFF. Using reference TRBV15 and TRBJ2-2 for the parts outside the CDR3, the full variable domain is DAMVIQNPRYQVTQFGKPVTLSCSQTLNHNVMYWYQQKSSQAPKLLFHYYDKDFNNEADTPDNFQSRRPNTSFCFLDIRSPGLGDTAMYLCATSRDLQGFGELFFGEGSRLTVL.

This clone has a handful of counts. V and J are TRBV18 and TRBJ2-5, with TRBD2 matching over 10 bases. Germline CDR1 and CDR2: KGHSH and LQKENI. CDR3 length: 15 amino acids. The trim removed 4 bases at V and 2 bases at J, leaving 4 bases unmatched. The CDR3 here is CASSRGLADQETQYF. Written as DNA, the CDR3 is TGTGCCAGCTCACGAGGACTAGCGGATCAAGAGACCCAGTACTTC.

The J gene is TRBJ2-1, the V gene TRBV6-1; 7 nucleotides agree with TRBD2. CDR3 length equals 12 residues. Germline V gene sequence: CDR1 MNHNS, CDR2 SASEGT. V was pared by 6 bases and J by 9 bases, with 5 bases of the junction left unmatched. The CDR3 is CASSAPSGEQFF. CDR3 coding DNA: TGTGCCAGCAGCGCCCCTAGCGGTGAGCAGTTCTTC.

The V and J genes are TRBV18 and TRBJ1-1; 10 nucleotides line up with TRBD1. The germline CDR1 and CDR2 sequences are KGHSH and LQKENI. The CDR3 length is 15 residues. The J segment lost 7 bases and the V segment lost 3 bases, leaving 8 bases of the junction unmatched. CDR3 coding DNA: TGTGCCAGCTCACCCGAGCAGGACAGGGGGGATGAAGCTTTCTTT. Residues: CASSPEQDRGDEAFF.

The V and J genes are TRBV11-1 and TRBJ2-1; tentative D call: TRBD1 (6 bases). CDR3 length equals 11 residues. The germline V gene encodes CDR1 SGHAT and CDR2 FQDESV (reference sequence). V lost 7 bases and J lost 12, with 13 bases in between. DNA of the CDR3: TGTGCCAGCATGAGAGGGGGTCCGCAGTTCTTC. Its protein product is CASMRGGPQFF.

The CDR3 region is CASSYPGTGTEAFF. The CDR3 DNA sequence: TGTGCCAGCAGTTACCCCGGGACAGGTACTGAAGCTTTCTTT. V is TRBV6-6 and J is TRBJ1-1; 8 bases are shared with TRBD1. The CDR3 extends over 14 amino acids. V shed 2 bases and J 5 bases; nucleotides not matched to a gene: 4. The V gene's germline CDR1 is MNHNY and CDR2 SVGAGI (reference sequence).

This chain connects TRBV4-2 to TRBJ2-4, with a weak D call TRBD2 (7 bases). Germline values: CDR1 LGHNA, CDR2 YNFKEQ. The CDR3 has 15 residues. V dropped 4 bases and J dropped 2 bases, with 12 bases sitting between them. The CDR3 nucleotides read TGTGCCAGCAGCCCCAGGGGAGGGTCCAAAAACATTCAGTACTTC. It yields the protein CASSPRGGSKNIQYF.

The rearrangement joins TRBV7-3 to TRBJ1-2, with D hard to call. Germline lookup yields CDR1 SGHTA and CDR2 FQGTGA. The germline V and J ends were trimmed by 8 bases and 2 bases, with 6 bases remaining between them. The CDR3 spans 11 residues. In nucleotides, the CDR3 is TGTGCCAGCGGCTCGAACTATGGCTACACCTTC. It is translated as CASGSNYGYTF.

The chain carries TRBV6-1 and TRBJ1-6; D may be TRBD1 (5 bases). The CDR3 sequence is 12 residues long. The ends were cut back, 6 bases at V and 14 bases at J, with 14 bases in the middle. CDR1 and CDR2 from the germline V gene are MNHNS and SASEGT. CDR3: CASRPGGITLHF. The CDR3 bases are TGTGCCAGCAGGCCCGGGGGAATCACCCTCCACTTT.

The V gene is TRBV27, the J gene TRBJ1-1; the D gene is possibly TRBD1 (6 bases). V was shortened by 5 bases and J by 4 bases, with 14 bases between the two germline ends. Germline V gene sequence: CDR1 MNHEY, CDR2 SMNVEV (reference sequence). The CDR3 covers 14 residues. CDR3 DNA sequence: TGTGCCAGCAGTCCAGGGGCCTGGAGCACTGAAGCTTTCTTT. Protein product: CASSPGAWSTEAFF.

The sample holds one count of this clone. The chain uses TRBV5-1 and TRBJ2-7; 7 bases are a match to TRBD2. Per the germline V gene, CDR1 is SGHRS and CDR2 is YFSETQ. With V trimmed by 2 bases and J by 2 bases, 4 bases remained unmatched. CDR3 length: 14 amino acids. CDR3 nucleotides: TGCGCCAGCAGCTTCGCGGGGGAGGCCTACGAGCAGTACTTC. Its protein is CASSFAGEAYEQYF.

V gene TRBV6-1 combines with J gene TRBJ1-6; possible D gene TRBD1, 6 bases. V lost 7 bases and J lost 3, with 10 bases in between. The CDR3 is 14 residues long. CDR1 is MNHNS, CDR2 SASEGT, per germline. This CDR3 reads CASTQGGYNSPLHF. As DNA, the CDR3 is TGTGCCAGCACCCAAGGGGGCTATAATTCACCCCTCCACTTT.

The chain links TRBV7-7 to TRBJ2-5; tentatively, D is TRBD2 (5 bases). V lost 2 bases and J 3 bases, leaving 13 bases between the germline ends. The CDR3 has 15 residues. Germline loops: CDR1 SSHAT, CDR2 FNYEAQ (reference sequence). In DNA form, the CDR3 reads TGTGCCAGCAGCTTAATTTACGGTAGCGAAGAGACCCAGTACTTC. The encoded protein is CASSLIYGSEETQYF.

The rearrangement uses TRBV19 and TRBJ1-5, with 7 bases that match TRBD1. Trimming removed 1 base from V and 4 bases from J; junction bases left unmatched: 7. The CDR3 sequence is 16 residues long. CDR1 LNHDA and CDR2 SQIVND come from the germline V gene (reference sequence). The CDR3 region is CASSIGNRGRNQPQHF. Here the CDR3 DNA reads TGTGCCAGTAGTATAGGTAACAGGGGTCGGAATCAGCCCCAGCATTTT.

V usage is TRBV11-2 and J usage is TRBJ2-7, with TRBD1 identical over 10 bases. Trimming removed 7 bases from V and 2 bases from J; junction bases left unmatched: 11. CDR3 length equals 16 residues. Germline CDR1 SGHAT, CDR2 FQNNGV. Here the CDR3 reads CASTTSRDRGPYEQYF. The CDR3 DNA follows: TGTGCCAGCACCACTAGCCGGGACAGGGGTCCCTACGAGCAGTACTTC.

The chain has TRBV27 and TRBJ2-1; 11 bases fit TRBD2. The V and J ends lost 5 bases and 6 bases, in that order; junction bases with no gene match: 6. The germline V gene has CDR1 MNHEY and CDR2 SMNVEV (reference sequence). There are 15 residues in the CDR3. The CDR3 loop reads CASSISGTSGNEQFF. CDR3 DNA sequence: TGTGCCAGCAGTATTTCCGGGACTAGCGGCAATGAGCAGTTCTTC.

This clone was detected once. The chain links TRBV28 to TRBJ1-2; 8 nucleotides agree with TRBD1. The CDR3 length is 14 residues. Germline V gives CDR1 MDHEN, CDR2 SYDVKM. J lost 5 bases, V lost 7 bases, and 9 bases had no gene match. The CDR3 DNA follows: TGTGCCAGCACAGGACAGGGAGAAGGGTATGGCTACACCTTC. It translates to CASTGQGEGYGYTF.

This chain uses TRBV6-5 with TRBJ2-7; D is perhaps TRBD2 (7 bases). V lost 0 bases and J 5 bases, leaving 14 bases between the germline ends. Germline V CDR1 and CDR2: MNHEY, SVGAGI. The CDR3 covers 15 residues. CDR3 sequence: CASSYSGGGRDEQYF. In DNA form, the CDR3 reads TGTGCCAGCAGTTACTCTGGCGGGGGCCGGGACGAGCAGTACTTC.

The gene calls are TRBV29-1 and TRBJ1-1, with no clear D. CDR1 and CDR2 from the germline V gene are SQVTM and ANQGSEA. V was clipped by 4 bases and J by 1 base, with 4 bases between them. This CDR3 has 11 amino acids. The CDR3 region is CSVAQNTEAFF. The CDR3 nucleotides are TGCAGCGTTGCCCAGAACACTGAAGCTTTCTTT.

The genes are TRBV11-2 and TRBJ2-7; no reliable D call. The ends were cut back, 5 bases at V and 3 bases at J, with 14 bases in the middle. CDR1 is SGHAT and CDR2 is FQNNGV in the germline V gene. CDR3 length: 14 amino acids. This CDR3 is CASSPPNKHYEQYV. Here the CDR3 DNA reads TGTGCCAGCAGCCCTCCTAACAAGCACTACGAGCAGTACGTC.

In this sample, this clone turned up once. This chain connects TRBV13 to TRBJ2-5; a weak D match, TRBD2 (6 bases). The CDR3 is made up of 16 amino acids. Germline V gene data show CDR1 as PRHDT and CDR2 as FYEKMQ (reference sequence). Trimming left V 4 bases short and J 6 bases short, with 21 bases between. The CDR3 loop is CASSSRTGLPSKTQYF. CDR3 coding DNA: TGTGCCAGCAGCTCCAGAACCGGACTACCCTCGAAGACCCAGTACTTC.

This rearrangement joins TRBV30 to TRBJ2-7; D possibly corresponds to TRBD1 (5 bases). V gave up 3 bases and J gave up 1 base, with 22 bases separating them. This CDR3 has 17 amino acids. The germline V gene has CDR1 GTSNPN and CDR2 SVGIG (reference sequence). CDR3 protein: CAWSEGAGWVRSYEQYF. CDR3 bases: TGTGCCTGGAGCGAAGGGGCAGGGTGGGTTAGGTCCTACGAGCAGTACTTC.